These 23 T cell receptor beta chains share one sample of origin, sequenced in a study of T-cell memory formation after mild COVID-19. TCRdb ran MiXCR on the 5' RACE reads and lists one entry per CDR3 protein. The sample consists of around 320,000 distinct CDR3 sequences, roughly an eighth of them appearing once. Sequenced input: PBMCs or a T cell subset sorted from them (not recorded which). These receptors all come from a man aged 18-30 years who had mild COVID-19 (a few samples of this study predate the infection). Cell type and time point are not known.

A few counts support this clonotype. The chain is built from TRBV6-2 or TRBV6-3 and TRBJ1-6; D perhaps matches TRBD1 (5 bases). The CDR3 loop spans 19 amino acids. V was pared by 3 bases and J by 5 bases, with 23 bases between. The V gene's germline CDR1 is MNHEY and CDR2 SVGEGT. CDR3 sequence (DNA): TGTGCCAGCAGTTATTTATTCGGGACGCGTAGACTGGATAATTCACCCCTCCACTTT. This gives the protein CASSYLFGTRRLDNSPLHF.

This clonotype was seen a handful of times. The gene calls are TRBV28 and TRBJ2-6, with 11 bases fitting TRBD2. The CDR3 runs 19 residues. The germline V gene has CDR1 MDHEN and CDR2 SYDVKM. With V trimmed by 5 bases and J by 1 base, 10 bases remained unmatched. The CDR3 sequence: CASSLLLAGARSGANVLTF. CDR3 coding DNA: TGTGCCAGCAGTCTGCTACTAGCGGGGGCTAGGTCTGGGGCCAACGTCCTGACTTTC.

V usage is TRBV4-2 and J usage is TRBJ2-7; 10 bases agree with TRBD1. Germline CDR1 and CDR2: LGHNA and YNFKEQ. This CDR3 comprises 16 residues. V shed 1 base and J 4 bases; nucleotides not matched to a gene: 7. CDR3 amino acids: CASSQAPGQGMYEQYF. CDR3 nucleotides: TGTGCCAGCAGCCAAGCCCCGGGACAGGGGATGTACGAGCAGTACTTC.

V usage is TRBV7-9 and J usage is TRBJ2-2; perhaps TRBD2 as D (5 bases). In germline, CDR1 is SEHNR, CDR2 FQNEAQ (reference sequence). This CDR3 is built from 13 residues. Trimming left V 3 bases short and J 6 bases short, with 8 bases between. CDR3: CASSFTLAGELFF. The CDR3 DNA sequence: TGTGCCAGCAGCTTCACACTAGCCGGGGAGCTGTTTTTT.

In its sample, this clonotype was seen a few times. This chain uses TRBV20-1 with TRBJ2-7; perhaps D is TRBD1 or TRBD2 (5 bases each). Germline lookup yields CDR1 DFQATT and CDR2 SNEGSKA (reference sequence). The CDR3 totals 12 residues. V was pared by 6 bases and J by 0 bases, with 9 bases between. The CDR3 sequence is CSARDGSYEQYV. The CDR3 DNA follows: TGCAGTGCCCGGGACGGCTCCTACGAGCAGTACGTC.

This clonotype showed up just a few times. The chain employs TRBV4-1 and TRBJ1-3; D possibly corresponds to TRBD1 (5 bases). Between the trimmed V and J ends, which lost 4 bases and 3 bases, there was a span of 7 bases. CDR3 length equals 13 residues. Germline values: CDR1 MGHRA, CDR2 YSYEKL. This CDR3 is CASSPGLGNTIYF. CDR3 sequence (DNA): TGCGCCAGCAGCCCAGGGCTTGGAAACACCATATATTTT.

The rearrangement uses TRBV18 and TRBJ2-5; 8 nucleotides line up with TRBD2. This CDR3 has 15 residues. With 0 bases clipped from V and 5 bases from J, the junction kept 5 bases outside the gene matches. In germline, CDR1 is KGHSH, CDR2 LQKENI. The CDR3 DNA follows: TGTGCCAGCTCACCACCCAGCGGGGGCAGCGAGACCCAGTACTTC. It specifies CASSPPSGGSETQYF.

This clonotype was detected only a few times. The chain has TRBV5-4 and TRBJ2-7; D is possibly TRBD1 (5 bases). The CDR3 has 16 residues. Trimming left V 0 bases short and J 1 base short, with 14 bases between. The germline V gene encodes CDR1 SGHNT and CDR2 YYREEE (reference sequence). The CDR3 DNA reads TGTGCCAGCAGCTTGGGTAGGGGTGCCCCTTCCTACGAGCAGTACTTC. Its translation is CASSLGRGAPSYEQYF.

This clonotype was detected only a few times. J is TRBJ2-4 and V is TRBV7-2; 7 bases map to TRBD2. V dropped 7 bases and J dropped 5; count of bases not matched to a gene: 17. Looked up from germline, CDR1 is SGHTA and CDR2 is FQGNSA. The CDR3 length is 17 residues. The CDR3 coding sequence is TGTGCCAGCAAGCCGAGCGCATCCCAGGGAGGGGAAAACATTCAGTACTTC. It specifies CASKPSASQGGENIQYF.

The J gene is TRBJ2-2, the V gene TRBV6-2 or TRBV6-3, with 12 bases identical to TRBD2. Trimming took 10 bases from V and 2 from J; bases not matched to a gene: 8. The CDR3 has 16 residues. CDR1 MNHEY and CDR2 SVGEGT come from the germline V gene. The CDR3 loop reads CATLTSGGLNTGELFF. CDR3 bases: TGTGCCACCTTGACTAGCGGGGGCCTCAACACCGGGGAGCTGTTTTTT.

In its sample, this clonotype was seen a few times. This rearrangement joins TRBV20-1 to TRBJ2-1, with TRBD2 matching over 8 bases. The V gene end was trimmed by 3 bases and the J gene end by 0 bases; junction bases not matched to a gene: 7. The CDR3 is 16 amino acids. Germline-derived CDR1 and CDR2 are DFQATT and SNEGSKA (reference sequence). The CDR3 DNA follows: TGCAGTGCTAGTAGGTCCCGGGGGGGCTCCTACAATGAGCAGTTCTTC. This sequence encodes CSASRSRGGSYNEQFF.

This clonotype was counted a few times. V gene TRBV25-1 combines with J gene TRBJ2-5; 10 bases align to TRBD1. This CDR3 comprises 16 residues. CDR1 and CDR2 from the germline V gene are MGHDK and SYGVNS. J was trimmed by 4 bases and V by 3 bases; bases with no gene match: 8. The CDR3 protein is CASSDSGTGEAETQYF. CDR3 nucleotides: TGTGCCAGCAGTGATTCCGGGACAGGGGAGGCAGAGACCCAGTACTTC.

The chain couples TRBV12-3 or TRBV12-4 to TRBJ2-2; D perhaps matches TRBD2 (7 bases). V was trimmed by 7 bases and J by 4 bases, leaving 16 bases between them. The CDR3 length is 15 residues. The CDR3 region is CASTLGGRTTGELFF. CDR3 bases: TGTGCCAGCACCCTGGGGGGGCGCACCACCGGGGAGCTGTTTTTT.

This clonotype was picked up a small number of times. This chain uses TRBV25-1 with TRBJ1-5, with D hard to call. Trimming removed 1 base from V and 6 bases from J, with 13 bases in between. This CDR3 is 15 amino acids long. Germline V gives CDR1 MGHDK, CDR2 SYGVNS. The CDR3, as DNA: TGTGCCAGCAGTGAATTTAGGGCAGATTCTCAGCCCCAGCATTTT. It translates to CASSEFRADSQPQHF.

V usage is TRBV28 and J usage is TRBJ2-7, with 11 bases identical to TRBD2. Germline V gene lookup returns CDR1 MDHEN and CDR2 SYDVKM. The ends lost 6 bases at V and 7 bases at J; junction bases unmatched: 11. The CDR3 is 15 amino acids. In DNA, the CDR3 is TGTGCCAGCAGACCGGTAGCGGGGGGGCCGAAAGAGCAGTACTTC. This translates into CASRPVAGGPKEQYF.

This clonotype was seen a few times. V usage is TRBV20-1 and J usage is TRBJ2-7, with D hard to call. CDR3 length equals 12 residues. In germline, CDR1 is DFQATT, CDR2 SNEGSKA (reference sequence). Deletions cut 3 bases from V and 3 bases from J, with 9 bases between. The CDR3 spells CSASAASYEQYF. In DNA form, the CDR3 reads TGCAGTGCTAGCGCCGCTAGCTACGAGCAGTACTTC.

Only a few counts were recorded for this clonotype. This CDR3 is CASSPWDTSYEQYF. In DNA, the CDR3 is TGTGCCAGTAGTCCTTGGGACACATCCTACGAGCAGTACTTC. The chain carries TRBV19 and TRBJ2-7; TRBD1 is a possible D gene (6 bases). Trimming stripped 5 bases from V and 1 base from J, with 12 bases between. Looked up from germline, CDR1 is LNHDA and CDR2 is SQIVND (reference sequence). The CDR3 loop spans 14 amino acids.

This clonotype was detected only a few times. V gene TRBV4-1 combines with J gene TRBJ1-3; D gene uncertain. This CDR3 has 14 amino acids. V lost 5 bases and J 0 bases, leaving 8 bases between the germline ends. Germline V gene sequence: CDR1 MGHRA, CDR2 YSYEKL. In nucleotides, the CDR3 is TGCGCCAGCAGCTCCGTTCTCTCTGGAAACACCATATATTTT. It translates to CASSSVLSGNTIYF.

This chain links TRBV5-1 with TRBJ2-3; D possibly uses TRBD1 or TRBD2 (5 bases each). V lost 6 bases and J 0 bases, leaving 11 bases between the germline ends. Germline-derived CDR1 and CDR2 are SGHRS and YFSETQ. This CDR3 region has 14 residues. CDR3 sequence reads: CASTGTTSTDTQYF. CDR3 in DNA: TGCGCCAGCACCGGGACCACTAGCACAGATACGCAGTATTTT. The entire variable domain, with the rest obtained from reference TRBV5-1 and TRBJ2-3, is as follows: KAGVTQTPRYLIKTRGQQVTLSCSPISGHRSVSWYQQTPGQGLQFLFEYFSETQRNKGNFPGRFSGRQFSNSRSEMNVSTLELGDSALYLCASTGTTSTDTQYFGPGTRLTVL.

The CDR3 nucleotides read TGTGCCAGCACAACCAGAAATCCAAGGGGGCTTGGCAATCAGCCCCAGCATTTT. It specifies CASTTRNPRGLGNQPQHF. This rearrangement joins TRBV7-8 to TRBJ1-5; 7 bases line up with TRBD1. Germline loops: CDR1 SGHVS, CDR2 FQNEAQ. V shed 7 bases and J 2 bases; nucleotides not matched to a gene: 17. This CDR3 has 18 amino acids. Using reference TRBV7-8 and TRBJ1-5 for the parts outside the CDR3, the full variable domain is GAGVSQSPRYKVAKRGQDVALRCDPISGHVSLFWYQQALGQGPEFLTYFQNEAQLDKSGLPSDRFFAERPEGSVSTLKIQRTQQEDSAVYLCASTTRNPRGLGNQPQHFGDGTRLSIL.

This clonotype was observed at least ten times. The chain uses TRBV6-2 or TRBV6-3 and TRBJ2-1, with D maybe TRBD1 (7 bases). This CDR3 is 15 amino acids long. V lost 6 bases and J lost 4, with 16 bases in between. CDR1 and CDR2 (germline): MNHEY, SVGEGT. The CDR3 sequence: CASSRAGQTYNEQFF. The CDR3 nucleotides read TGTGCCAGCAGCCGTGCGGGACAGACTTACAATGAGCAGTTCTTC.

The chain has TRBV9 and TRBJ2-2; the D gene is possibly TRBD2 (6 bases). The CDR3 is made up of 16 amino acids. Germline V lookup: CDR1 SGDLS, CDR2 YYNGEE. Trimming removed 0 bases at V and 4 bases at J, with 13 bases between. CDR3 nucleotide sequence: TGTGCCAGCAGCGTAGTATCAGGGAGGCGCACCGGGGAGCTGTTTTTT. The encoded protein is CASSVVSGRRTGELFF. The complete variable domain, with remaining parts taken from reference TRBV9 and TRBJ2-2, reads DSGVTQTPKHLITATGQRVTLRCSPRSGDLSVYWYQQSLDQGLQFLIQYYNGEERAKGNILERFSAQQFPDLHSELNLSSLELGDSALYFCASSVVSGRRTGELFFGEGSRLTVL.

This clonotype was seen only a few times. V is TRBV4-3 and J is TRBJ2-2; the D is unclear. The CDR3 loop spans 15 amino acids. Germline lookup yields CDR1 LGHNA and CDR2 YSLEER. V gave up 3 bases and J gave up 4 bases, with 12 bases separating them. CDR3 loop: CASSQVPRGTGELFF. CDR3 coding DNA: TGCGCCAGCAGCCAGGTCCCTCGAGGCACCGGGGAGCTGTTTTTT.